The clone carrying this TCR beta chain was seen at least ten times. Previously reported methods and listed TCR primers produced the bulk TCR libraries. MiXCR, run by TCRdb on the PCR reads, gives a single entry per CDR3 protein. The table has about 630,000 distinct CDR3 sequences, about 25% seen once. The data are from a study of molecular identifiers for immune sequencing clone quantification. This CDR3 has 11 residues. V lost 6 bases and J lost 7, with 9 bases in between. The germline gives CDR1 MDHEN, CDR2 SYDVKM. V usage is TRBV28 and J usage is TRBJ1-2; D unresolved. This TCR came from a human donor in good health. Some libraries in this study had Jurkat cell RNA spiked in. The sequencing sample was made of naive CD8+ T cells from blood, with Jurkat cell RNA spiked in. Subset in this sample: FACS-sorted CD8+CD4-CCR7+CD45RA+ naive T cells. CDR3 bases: TGTGCCAGCAGGCAGACGATTGGCTACACCTTC. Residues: CASRQTIGYTF.